These 32 T cell receptor beta chains share one sample of origin, sequenced in a study of identical twins. TCRdb fed the 5' RACE reads into MiXCR, producing one record per CDR3 protein. The repertoire has under 500,000 distinct CDR3 sequences, roughly an eighth of them found once; the top ten carry more than 0.8%. A further study also used this sample, focusing on yellow fever vaccine responses in identical twins.

The sample taken for sequencing was CD4+ T cells sorted from blood. The receptors originated from a woman in her late teens or twenties in good health.

This clonotype was observed a handful of times. This chain links TRBV28 with TRBJ2-7; 7 nucleotides match TRBD2. Germline lookup yields CDR1 MDHEN and CDR2 SYDVKM. The CDR3 extends over 14 amino acids. V lost 3 bases and J lost 6; bases outside the gene matches: 8. CDR3 nucleotides: TGTGCCAGCAGTTTTGTTGCGGGGGATGTCGAGCAGTACTTC. As protein: CASSFVAGDVEQYF.

This clonotype was seen only a few times. The chain couples TRBV6-2 or TRBV6-3 to TRBJ2-2; maybe TRBD2 (5 bases). The length of the CDR3 is 17 residues. Looked up from germline, CDR1 is MNHEY and CDR2 is SVGEGT. Trimming cost V 6 bases and J 6 bases, with 23 bases left between them. Here the CDR3 reads CASSHSGRFLSAGELFF. The CDR3, as DNA: TGTGCCAGCAGCCACAGCGGCAGGTTTTTATCAGCCGGGGAGCTGTTTTTT.

V usage is TRBV7-9 and J usage is TRBJ2-7, with 8 positions matching TRBD1. The length of the CDR3 is 14 residues. V was pared by 7 bases and J by 8 bases, with 13 bases of the junction left unmatched. Per the germline V gene, CDR1 is SEHNR and CDR2 is FQNEAQ (reference sequence). The CDR3 spells CASTGKGQAEKQYF. CDR3 coding DNA: TGTGCCAGCACCGGCAAGGGACAGGCGGAGAAGCAGTACTTC.

V and J are TRBV7-2 and TRBJ2-5, with D unresolved. CDR1 is SGHTA and CDR2 is FQGNSA in the germline V gene. With 2 bases removed from V and 0 bases from J, the gap between germline ends came to 10 bases. The CDR3 extends over 15 amino acids. Written as DNA, the CDR3 is TGTGCCAGCAGCTTACAGACCCCGTACCAAGAGACCCAGTACTTC. It specifies CASSLQTPYQETQYF.

The chain is built from TRBV27 and TRBJ2-5, with D unclear. The V end was cut by 6 bases, the J end by 2 bases, with 10 bases between. Germline V gene data show CDR1 as MNHEY and CDR2 as SMNVEV (reference sequence). There are 13 residues in the CDR3. The CDR3 spells CASSSILQETQYF. CDR3 nucleotide sequence: TGTGCCAGCAGCAGCATTTTACAAGAGACCCAGTACTTC.

This clonotype occurred many times. The gene calls are TRBV11-2 and TRBJ1-1; TRBD1 matches 10 bases. From germline, CDR1 is SGHAT and CDR2 FQNNGV. J was trimmed by 4 bases and V by 1 base; bases with no gene match: 3. The CDR3 spans 15 residues. The CDR3 loop reads CASSLGTGGGTEAFF. DNA of the CDR3: TGTGCCAGCAGCTTAGGGACAGGGGGAGGCACTGAAGCTTTCTTT.

The chain is built from TRBV19 and TRBJ1-1; no clear D. The CDR3 totals 11 residues. The ends were cut back, 10 bases at V and 7 bases at J, with 13 bases in the middle. Germline V gene data show CDR1 as LNHDA and CDR2 as SQIVND (reference sequence). The CDR3 protein is CANTAWGEAFF. The CDR3 DNA reads TGTGCCAATACTGCGTGGGGTGAAGCTTTCTTT.

The chain is built from TRBV25-1 and TRBJ2-7; D call uncertain. Germline CDR1 reads MGHDK; CDR2 reads SYGVNS. V was shortened by 3 bases and J by 4 bases, with 4 bases between the two germline ends. This CDR3 spans 11 amino acids. CDR3 region: CASSDEYEQYF. CDR3 in DNA: TGTGCCAGCAGTGATGAGTACGAGCAGTACTTC.

The chain has TRBV20-1 and TRBJ2-7; D is undetermined. V lost 5 bases to trimming and J lost 2 bases, with 13 bases between them. This CDR3 region has 13 residues. The germline CDR1 and CDR2 sequences are DFQATT and SNEGSKA (reference sequence). CDR3 nucleotide sequence: TGCAGTGCTTCTCGTAGTTACACCTACGAGCAGTACTTC. Protein: CSASRSYTYEQYF.

The rearrangement uses TRBV6-5 and TRBJ1-4; 7 nucleotides agree with TRBD1. Germline CDR1 and CDR2: MNHEY and SVGAGI. The CDR3 totals 15 residues. V trimming: 2 bases; J trimming: 6 bases; junction bases outside the gene matches: 6. CDR3 coding DNA: TGTGCCAGCAGTTACCTGGCAGGGGGAGATGAAAAACTGTTTTTT. Residues: CASSYLAGGDEKLFF.

This clonotype was detected many times. The chain couples TRBV20-1 to TRBJ2-4; 13 bases line up with TRBD2. Germline loops: CDR1 DFQATT, CDR2 SNEGSKA (reference sequence). The trim removed 6 bases at V and 1 base at J, leaving 9 bases unmatched. CDR3 length: 17 residues. The CDR3 DNA reads TGCAGTGCAATTACTAGCGGGAGGGATCGGGCCAAAAACATTCAGTACTTC. This translates into CSAITSGRDRAKNIQYF.

The sample holds many counts of this clonotype. The chain joins TRBV12-3 or TRBV12-4 to TRBJ2-4, with no clear D. The CDR3 sequence is 12 residues long. Deletions cut 6 bases from V and 5 bases from J, with 8 bases between. CDR3 DNA: TGTGCCAGCAGGAAAGGAGAAAACATTCAGTACTTC. This gives the protein CASRKGENIQYF.

This clonotype was observed at least ten times. The rearrangement joins TRBV6-2 or TRBV6-3 to TRBJ2-1, with 7 bases that match TRBD1. There are 14 residues in the CDR3. Germline assignment: CDR1 MNHEY and CDR2 SVGEGT. V shed 6 bases, J shed 1 base, and the junction held 3 bases outside the gene matches. CDR3: CASSRQGSYNEQFF. The CDR3 DNA sequence: TGTGCCAGCAGCCGACAGGGTTCCTACAATGAGCAGTTCTTC.

This chain connects TRBV28 to TRBJ2-1, with 8 bases that match TRBD2. The ends lost 5 bases at V and 8 bases at J; junction bases unmatched: 14. The CDR3 is 16 amino acids. Germline V gives CDR1 MDHEN, CDR2 SYDVKM. The CDR3 protein is CASSPKVLGLGYEQFF. CDR3 in DNA: TGTGCCAGCAGTCCCAAGGTACTGGGACTAGGATATGAGCAGTTCTTC.

This clonotype was picked up a small number of times. The chain has TRBV12-3 or TRBV12-4 and TRBJ2-5, with a possible D match to TRBD1 (6 bases). This CDR3 has 13 amino acids. V lost 6 bases to trimming and J lost 2 bases, with 10 bases between them. The CDR3 sequence: CASRPGVQETQYF. The CDR3 DNA follows: TGTGCCAGCAGGCCAGGGGTTCAAGAGACCCAGTACTTC.

The chain has TRBV5-5 and TRBJ2-1; 8 bases are a match to TRBD1. Germline V gene data show CDR1 as SGHKS and CDR2 as YYEKEE (reference sequence). Trimming removed 5 bases from V and 0 bases from J; junction bases left unmatched: 4. This CDR3 has 15 amino acids. For the CDR3, the DNA is TGTGCCAGCAGGGGGACAGGTTACTCCTACAATGAGCAGTTCTTC. Protein: CASRGTGYSYNEQFF.

DNA of the CDR3: TGTGCCAGCAGCGCGGGACAGGCGAACACTGAAGCTTTCTTT. Translating it yields CASSAGQANTEAFF. This chain connects TRBV7-8 to TRBJ1-1; TRBD1 matches 8 bases. From germline, CDR1 is SGHVS and CDR2 FQNEAQ. Trimming at V came to 5 bases and at J to 1 base, leaving 3 bases not matched to a gene. The CDR3 covers 14 residues.

This clonotype was seen more than once but under ten times. The chain recombines TRBV5-5 with TRBJ2-1; 10 bases map to TRBD1. Germline CDR1 SGHKS, CDR2 YYEKEE (reference sequence). Trimming took 6 bases from V and 2 from J; bases not matched to a gene: 5. The CDR3 is made up of 15 amino acids. CDR3 nucleotide sequence: TGTGCCAGCACCGTGGGACAGGGGACCTACAATGAGCAGTTCTTC. Protein product: CASTVGQGTYNEQFF.

This chain connects TRBV19 to TRBJ1-1; no definite D call. Germline CDR1 and CDR2: LNHDA and SQIVND (reference sequence). This CDR3 spans 14 amino acids. Trimming took 2 bases from V and 0 from J, leaving 7 bases between them. The CDR3: CASSIKTVNTEAFF. The CDR3 bases are TGTGCCAGTAGTATAAAGACGGTGAACACTGAAGCTTTCTTT. Filled out from reference TRBV19 and TRBJ1-1, the complete variable domain reads DGGITQSPKYLFRKEGQNVTLSCEQNLNHDAMYWYRQDPGQGLRLIYYSQIVNDFQKGDIAEGYSVSREKKESFPLTVTSAQKNPTAFYLCASSIKTVNTEAFFGQGTRLTVV.

This clonotype was counted only a few times. Compared with germline, one end of the junction differs, possibly owing to a read error. This sequence joins TRBV15 and TRBJ2-3; 10 nucleotides line up with TRBD2. The CDR3 covers 19 residues. The germline V gene has CDR1 LNHNV and CDR2 YYDKDF (reference sequence). The CDR3 sequence: CATSGGLVLAGAWGDMQYF. In DNA form, the CDR3 reads TGTGCCACCAGCGGGGGGTTGGTGCTAGCGGGGGCCTGGGGAGATATGCAGTATTTT.

This clonotype was seen a few times. The genes are TRBV10-3 and TRBJ2-1, with D maybe TRBD2 (5 bases). The germline gives CDR1 ENHRY, CDR2 SYGVKD. This CDR3 spans 12 amino acids. V was cut by 7 bases and J by 7 bases, with 11 bases left in between. The CDR3 DNA sequence: TGTGCCATCATGGACGGAGGAAATGAGCAGTTCTTC. It yields the protein CAIMDGGNEQFF.

This sequence joins TRBV2 and TRBJ2-3; D is unclear. V lost 6 bases and J lost 0, with 13 bases in between. The CDR3 extends over 15 amino acids. CDR1 and CDR2 (germline): SNHLY, FYNNEI. CDR3 nucleotides: TGTGCCAGCAGGGGAAAACGCTCTAGCACAGATACGCAGTATTTT. This sequence encodes CASRGKRSSTDTQYF.

In its sample, this clonotype was seen a few times. This sequence joins TRBV20-1 and TRBJ2-1, with D maybe TRBD2 (7 bases). Germline V gene lookup returns CDR1 DFQATT and CDR2 SNEGSKA (reference sequence). There are 17 residues in the CDR3. V was clipped by 1 base and J by 7 bases, with 23 bases between them. The CDR3 protein is CSARGPTVGGLENEQFF. The CDR3 nucleotides read TGCAGTGCTAGAGGGCCCACTGTGGGGGGGCTGGAGAATGAGCAGTTCTTC.

The chain combines TRBV30 with TRBJ2-7; TRBD2 might be the D (6 bases). Germline V gene data show CDR1 as GTSNPN and CDR2 as SVGIG (reference sequence). The CDR3 length is 13 residues. V was pared by 0 bases and J by 4 bases, with 10 bases between. The CDR3 sequence: CAWSVRRGYEQYF. The CDR3 region has the DNA TGTGCCTGGAGTGTAAGGAGGGGTTACGAGCAGTACTTC.

Worth noting for this clonotype: Germline is not matched at one junction end, which may reflect a read error. This chain links TRBV7-7 with TRBJ2-1, with TRBD2 as a possible D gene (5 bases). Germline V gene lookup returns CDR1 SSHAT and CDR2 FNYEAQ (reference sequence). The CDR3 has 15 amino acids. Here the CDR3 reads CASSNRGDSYNEQFF. CDR3 nucleotide sequence: TGTGCTAGCAGCAACCGGGGAGACTCCTACAATGAGCAGTTCTTC.

This clonotype was seen more than once but under ten times. One end of the junction does not line up with germline, which may come from a read error. The chain carries TRBV10-3 and TRBJ2-7; 11 positions match TRBD1. CDR1 is ENHRY, CDR2 SYGVKD, per germline. The CDR3 length is 15 residues. This chain's CDR3 is CAISETVVGQGVASF. In nucleotides, the CDR3 is TGTGCCATCAGTGAGACAGTAGTGGGACAGGGGGTTGCGTCCTTC.

This clonotype was observed many times. The rearrangement links TRBV7-2 to TRBJ2-3; 7 nucleotides align to TRBD1. Trimming at V came to 0 bases and at J to 1 base, leaving 7 bases not matched to a gene. CDR1 is SGHTA, CDR2 FQGNSA, per germline. The CDR3 covers 17 residues. CDR3 amino acids: CASSLARGPSGTDTQYF. Written as DNA, the CDR3 is TGTGCCAGCAGCTTAGCGAGGGGGCCCTCCGGCACAGATACGCAGTATTTT.

This clonotype has at least ten counts. The V call is TRBV4-3, the J call TRBJ2-3; D perhaps matches TRBD2 (5 bases). V shed 0 bases and J shed 6 bases, with 13 bases lying between them. Germline V lookup: CDR1 LGHNA, CDR2 YSLEER. The CDR3 loop spans 15 amino acids. CDR3 bases: TGCGCCAGCAGCCAAGATTCGGGGAGTACGGATACGCAGTATTTT. It translates to CASSQDSGSTDTQYF.

The chain employs TRBV11-2 and TRBJ2-7; the D gene could be TRBD1 or TRBD2 (5 bases each). The CDR3 is 18 residues long. The V gene lost 1 base and the J gene lost 2 bases, with 21 bases spanning the gap. Germline CDR1 reads SGHAT; CDR2 reads FQNNGV. Written as DNA, the CDR3 is TGTGCCAGCAGCTTAGGGGGCTTAGCCGGACTGGGGACCTACGAGCAGTACTTC. This gives the protein CASSLGGLAGLGTYEQYF.

This sequence joins TRBV25-1 and TRBJ1-2; weak D call: TRBD1 (5 bases). The CDR3 has 13 amino acids. Per germline, CDR1 MGHDK and CDR2 SYGVNS. V dropped 5 bases and J dropped 2 bases, with 9 bases sitting between them. The CDR3 region has the DNA TGTGCCAGCAGTTCCCCAGGGAACTATGGCTACACCTTC. Its protein product is CASSSPGNYGYTF.

V gene TRBV7-9 combines with J gene TRBJ2-7; TRBD2 matches at 7 bases. The CDR3 extends over 14 amino acids. Germline CDR1 SEHNR, CDR2 FQNEAQ (reference sequence). V lost 5 bases, J lost 5 bases, and 9 bases stayed unmatched. CDR3 bases: TGTGCCAGCAGCCGAGGACTAGTGGACGACGAGCAGTACTTC. Residues: CASSRGLVDDEQYF.

This clonotype has a handful of counts. The chain recombines TRBV5-1 with TRBJ2-5; tentative D call: TRBD2 (6 bases). Looked up from germline, CDR1 is SGHRS and CDR2 is YFSETQ. This CDR3 region has 15 residues. V lost 3 bases to trimming and J lost 2 bases, with 14 bases between them. The CDR3 is CASSSAPGRQETQYF. As DNA, the CDR3 is TGCGCCAGCAGCTCCGCCCCGGGGAGGCAAGAGACCCAGTACTTC.